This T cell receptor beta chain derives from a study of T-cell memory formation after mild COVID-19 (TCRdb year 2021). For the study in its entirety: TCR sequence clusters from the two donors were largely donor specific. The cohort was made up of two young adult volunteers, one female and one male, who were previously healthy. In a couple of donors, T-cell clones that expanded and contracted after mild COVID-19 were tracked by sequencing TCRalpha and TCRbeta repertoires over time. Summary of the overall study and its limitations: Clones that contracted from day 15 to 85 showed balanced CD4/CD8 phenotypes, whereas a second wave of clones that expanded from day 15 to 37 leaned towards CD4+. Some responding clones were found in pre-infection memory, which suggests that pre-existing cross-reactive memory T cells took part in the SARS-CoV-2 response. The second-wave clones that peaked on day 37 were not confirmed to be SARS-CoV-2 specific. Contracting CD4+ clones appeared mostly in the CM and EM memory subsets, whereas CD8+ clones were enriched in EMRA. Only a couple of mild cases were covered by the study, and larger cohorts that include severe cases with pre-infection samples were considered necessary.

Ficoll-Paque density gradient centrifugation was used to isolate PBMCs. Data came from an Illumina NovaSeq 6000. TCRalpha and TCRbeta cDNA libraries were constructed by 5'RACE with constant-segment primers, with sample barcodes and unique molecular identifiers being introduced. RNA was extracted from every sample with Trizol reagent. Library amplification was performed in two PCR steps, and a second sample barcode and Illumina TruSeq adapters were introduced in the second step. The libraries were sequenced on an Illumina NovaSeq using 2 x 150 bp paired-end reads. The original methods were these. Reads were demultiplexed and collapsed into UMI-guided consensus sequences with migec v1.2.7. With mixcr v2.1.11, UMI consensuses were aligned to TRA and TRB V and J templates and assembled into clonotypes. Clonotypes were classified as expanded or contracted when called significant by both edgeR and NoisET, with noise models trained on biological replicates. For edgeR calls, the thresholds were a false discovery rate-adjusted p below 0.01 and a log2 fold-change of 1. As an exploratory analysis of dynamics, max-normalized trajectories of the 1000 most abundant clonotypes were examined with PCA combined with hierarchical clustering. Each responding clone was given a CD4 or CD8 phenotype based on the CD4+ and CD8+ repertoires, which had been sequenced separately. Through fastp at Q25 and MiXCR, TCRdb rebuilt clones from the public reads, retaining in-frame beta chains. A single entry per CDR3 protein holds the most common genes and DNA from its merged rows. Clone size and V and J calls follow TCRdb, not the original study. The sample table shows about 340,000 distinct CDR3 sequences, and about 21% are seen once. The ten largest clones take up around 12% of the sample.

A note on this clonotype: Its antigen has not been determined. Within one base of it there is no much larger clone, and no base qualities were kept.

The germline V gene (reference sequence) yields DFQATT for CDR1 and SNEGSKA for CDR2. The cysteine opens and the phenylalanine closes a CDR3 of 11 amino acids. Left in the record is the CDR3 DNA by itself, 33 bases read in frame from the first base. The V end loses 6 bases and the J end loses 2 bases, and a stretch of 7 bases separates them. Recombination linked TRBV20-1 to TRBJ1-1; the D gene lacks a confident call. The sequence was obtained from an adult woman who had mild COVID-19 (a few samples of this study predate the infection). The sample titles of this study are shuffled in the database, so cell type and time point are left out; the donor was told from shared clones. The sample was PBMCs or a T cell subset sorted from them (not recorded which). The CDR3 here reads CSAVKNTEAFF. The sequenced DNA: TGCAGTGCCGTTAAAAACACTGAAGCTTTCTTT.